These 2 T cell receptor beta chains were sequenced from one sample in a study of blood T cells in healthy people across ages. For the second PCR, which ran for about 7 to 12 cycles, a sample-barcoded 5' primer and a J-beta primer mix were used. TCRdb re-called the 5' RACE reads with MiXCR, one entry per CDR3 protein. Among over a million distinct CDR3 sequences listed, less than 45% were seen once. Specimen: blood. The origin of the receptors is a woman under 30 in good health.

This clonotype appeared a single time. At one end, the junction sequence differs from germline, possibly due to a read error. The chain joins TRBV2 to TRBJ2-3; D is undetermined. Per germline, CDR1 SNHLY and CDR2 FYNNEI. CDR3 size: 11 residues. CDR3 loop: CAGSVLDAQYF. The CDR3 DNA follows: TGTGCCGGCAGTGTCTTGGATGCGCAGTATTTT.

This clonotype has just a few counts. CDR3 DNA: TGTGCCAGCAGCCACTTGGGGGGGGACACTGAAGCTTTCTTT. This codes for CASSHLGGDTEAFF. This chain connects TRBV7-9 to TRBJ1-1; perhaps TRBD1 as D (5 bases). V was trimmed by 5 bases and J by 3 bases, leaving 13 bases between them. This CDR3 is 14 amino acids long. CDR1 and CDR2 from the germline V gene are SEHNR and FQNEAQ (reference sequence).